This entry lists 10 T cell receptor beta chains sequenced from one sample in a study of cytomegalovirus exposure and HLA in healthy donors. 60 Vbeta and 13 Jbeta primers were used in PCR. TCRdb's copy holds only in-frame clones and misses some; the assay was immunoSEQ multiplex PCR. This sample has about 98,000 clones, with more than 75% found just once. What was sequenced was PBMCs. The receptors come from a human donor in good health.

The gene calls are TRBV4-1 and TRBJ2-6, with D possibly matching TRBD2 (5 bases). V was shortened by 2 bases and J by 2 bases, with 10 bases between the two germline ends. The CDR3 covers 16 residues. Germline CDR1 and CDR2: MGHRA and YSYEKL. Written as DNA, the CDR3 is TGCGCCAGCAGCCAAAGTACCGGGACTGGGGCCAACGTCCTGACTTTC. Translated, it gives CASSQSTGTGANVLTF.

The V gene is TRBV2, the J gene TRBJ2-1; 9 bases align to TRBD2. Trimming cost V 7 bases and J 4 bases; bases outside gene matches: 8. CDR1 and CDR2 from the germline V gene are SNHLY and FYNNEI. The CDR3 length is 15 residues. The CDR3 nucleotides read TGTGCCAGCATTGGTAGCGGGGGTCCATACAATGAGCAGTTCTTC. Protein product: CASIGSGGPYNEQFF. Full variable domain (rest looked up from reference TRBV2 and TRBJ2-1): EPEVTQTPSHQVTQMGQEVILRCVPISNHLYFYWYRQILGQKVEFLVSFYNNEISEKSEIFDDQFSVERPDGSNFTLKIRSTKLEDSAMYFCASIGSGGPYNEQFFGPGTRLTVL.

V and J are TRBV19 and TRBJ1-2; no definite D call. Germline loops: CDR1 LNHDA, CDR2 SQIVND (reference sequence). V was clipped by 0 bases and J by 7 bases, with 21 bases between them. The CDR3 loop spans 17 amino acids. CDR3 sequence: CASSIDMRGLARGGYTF. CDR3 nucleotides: TGTGCCAGTAGTATAGATATGCGAGGGCTGGCTAGAGGTGGCTACACCTTC.

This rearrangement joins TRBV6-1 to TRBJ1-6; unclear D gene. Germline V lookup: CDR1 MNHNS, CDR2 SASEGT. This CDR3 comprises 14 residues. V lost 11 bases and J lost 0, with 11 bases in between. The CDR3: CAARSSSYNSPLHF. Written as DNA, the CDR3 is TGTGCCGCCCGATCGAGCTCCTATAATTCACCCCTCCACTTT.

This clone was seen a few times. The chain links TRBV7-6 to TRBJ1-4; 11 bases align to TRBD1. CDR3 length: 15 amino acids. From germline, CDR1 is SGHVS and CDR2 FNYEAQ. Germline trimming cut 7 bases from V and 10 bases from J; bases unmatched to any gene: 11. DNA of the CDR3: TGTGCCAGCAACGGCGGACAGGGGGCGCGCGGAAAACTGTTTTTT. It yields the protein CASNGGQGARGKLFF.

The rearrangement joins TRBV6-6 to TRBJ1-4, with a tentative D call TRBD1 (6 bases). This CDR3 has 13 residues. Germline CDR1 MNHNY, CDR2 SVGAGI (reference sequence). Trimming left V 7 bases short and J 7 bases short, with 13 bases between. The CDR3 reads CASKGELGEKLFF. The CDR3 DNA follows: TGTGCCAGCAAGGGGGAGCTGGGTGAAAAACTGTTTTTT.

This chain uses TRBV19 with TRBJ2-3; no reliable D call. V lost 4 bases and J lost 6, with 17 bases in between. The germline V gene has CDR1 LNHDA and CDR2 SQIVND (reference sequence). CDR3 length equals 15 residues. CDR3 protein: CASSNVRAIGDTQYF. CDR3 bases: TGTGCCAGTAGTAATGTACGAGCGATCGGGGATACGCAGTATTTT.

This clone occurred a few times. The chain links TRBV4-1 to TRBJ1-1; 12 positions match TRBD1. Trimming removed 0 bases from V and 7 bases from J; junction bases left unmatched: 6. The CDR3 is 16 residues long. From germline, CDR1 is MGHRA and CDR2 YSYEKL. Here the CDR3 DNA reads TGCGCCAGCAGCCAAGATGGGACAGGGGGCTTAGATGAAGCTTTCTTT. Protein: CASSQDGTGGLDEAFF.

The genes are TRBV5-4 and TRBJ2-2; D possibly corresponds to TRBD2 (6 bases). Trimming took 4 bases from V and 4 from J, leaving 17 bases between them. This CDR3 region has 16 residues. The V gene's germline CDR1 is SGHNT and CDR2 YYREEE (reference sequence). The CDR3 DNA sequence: TGTGCCAGCAGCACCCTAGTCGGGAGCGGCACCGGGGAGCTGTTTTTT. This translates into CASSTLVGSGTGELFF.

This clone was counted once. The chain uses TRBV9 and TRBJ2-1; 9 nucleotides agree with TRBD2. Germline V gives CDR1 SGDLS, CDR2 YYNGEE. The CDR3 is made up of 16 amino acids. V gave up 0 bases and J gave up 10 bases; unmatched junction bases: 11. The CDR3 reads CASSVAASGGTEEQFF. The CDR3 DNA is TGTGCCAGCAGCGTAGCCGCGAGCGGGGGGACTGAGGAGCAGTTCTTC.